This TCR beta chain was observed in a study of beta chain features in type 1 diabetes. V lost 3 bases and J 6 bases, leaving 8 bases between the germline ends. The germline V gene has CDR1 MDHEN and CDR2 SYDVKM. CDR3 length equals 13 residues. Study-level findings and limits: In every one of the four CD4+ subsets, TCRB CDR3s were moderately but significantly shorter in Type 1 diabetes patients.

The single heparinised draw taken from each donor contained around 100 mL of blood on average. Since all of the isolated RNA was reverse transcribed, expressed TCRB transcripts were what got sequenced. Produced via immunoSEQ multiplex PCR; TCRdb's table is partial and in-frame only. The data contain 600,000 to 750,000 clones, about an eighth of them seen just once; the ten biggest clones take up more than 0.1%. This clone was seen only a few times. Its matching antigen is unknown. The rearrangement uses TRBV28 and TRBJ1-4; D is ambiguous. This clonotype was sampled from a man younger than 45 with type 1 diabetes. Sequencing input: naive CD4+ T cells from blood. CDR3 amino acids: CASSFPGHEKLFF. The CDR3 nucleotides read TGTGCCAGCAGTTTTCCCGGGCATGAAAAACTGTTTTTT. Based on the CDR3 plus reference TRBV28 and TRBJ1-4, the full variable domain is DVKVTQSSRYLVKRTGEKVFLECVQDMDHENMFWYRQDPGLGLRLIYFSYDVKMKEKGDIPEGYSVSREKKERFSLILESASTNQTSMYLCASSFPGHEKLFFGSGTQLSVL.